The present T cell receptor (beta chain) was sequenced within a study of T cell responses to AZD1222 COVID-19 vaccine. Study observations and caveats: Baseline seropositivity occurred in only a handful of AZD1222 recipients. Without day 14 samples, only post-peak T cell repertoires were studied. Breadth and depth of Spike-specific TCRs rose after two AZD1222 doses.

Germline V lookup: CDR1 SNHLY, CDR2 FYNNEI. This CDR3 has 12 amino acids. V lost 11 bases, J lost 0 bases, and 11 bases lay in between. Profiling relied on immunoSEQ multiplex PCR, and the TCRdb table lists in-frame clones only, not all of them. The sample holds about 180,000 clones, 85% to 95% seen once. Pooling covered second doses at about 4 or about 12 weeks. This clone was detected only once. Its specificity is not known. The starting material was peripheral blood, obtained 28 days after the second AZD1222 dose. This chain uses TRBV2 with TRBJ2-7, with a possible D match to TRBD2 (6 bases). The clonotype originates from an adult who received the AZD1222 COVID-19 vaccine. CDR3: CAGERASYEQYF. The CDR3 bases are TGTGCCGGGGAGCGGGCCTCCTACGAGCAGTACTTC.